A selection of T cell receptor beta chains follows, all from one sample in a study of T cells after yellow fever vaccination. TCRdb independently ran MiXCR on the 5' RACE reads; one entry per CDR3 protein. The sample has about 350,000 distinct CDR3 sequences, under 15% seen once. Sequencing used CD4+ T cells sorted from PBMCs, obtained 15 days after the yellow fever booster vaccination. These TCRs come from a man between 18 and 29 years old who received the YFV17D yellow fever vaccine. The conserved cysteine and the conserved F or W are not part of the CDR3 here. Each record gives: J gene, V gene, CDR3 protein.

TRBJ2-1 TRBV5-4 ASSHIGISGGSNEQF
TRBJ2-3 TRBV12-3/TRBV12-4 ASRGWAQQGDTQY
TRBJ1-3 TRBV2 ASSELGRLSGNTIY
TRBJ2-5 TRBV5-1 ASSQSFVAETQY
TRBJ1-2 TRBV7-2 ASSEDRAQVGYT
TRBJ1-2 TRBV7-2 ASSPATGAVGGYT
TRBJ1-2 TRBV20-1 SAVGQLPNYGYT
TRBJ2-3 TRBV19 ASKPSGIPSTDTQY
TRBJ2-4 TRBV6-2/TRBV6-3 ASSGPGTQGNIQY
TRBJ2-7 TRBV5-1 ASSLSPWTSWDEQY